These T cell receptor beta chains were read from a single sample in a study of siplizumab effects on memory and regulatory T cells. The assay was immunoSEQ multiplex PCR, and TCRdb's table has in-frame clones only and misses some. The sample yields roughly 62,000 clones, roughly 93% seen once. The sample comprised CD8+ T cells sorted from blood. The receptors come from a human donor in good health. CDR3s include the opening cysteine and the closing phenylalanine or tryptophan. Each record gives: V gene, J gene, CDR3 protein.

V gene: TRBV15
J gene: TRBJ2-3
CDR3 protein: CATSIQGEQLDTQYF

V gene: TRBV2
J gene: TRBJ2-2
CDR3 protein: CASTEVADGTVNTGELFF

V gene: TRBV4-2
J gene: TRBJ2-1
CDR3 protein: CASSQEGTGGLAYNEQFF

V gene: TRBV19
J gene: TRBJ2-7
CDR3 protein: CASSAAGAFEQYF

V gene: TRBV13
J gene: TRBJ2-7
CDR3 protein: CASTPGLAFSSYEQYF

V gene: TRBV29-1
J gene: TRBJ2-1
CDR3 protein: CSVEAPLSRNEQFF

V gene: TRBV27
J gene: -
CDR3 protein: CASSLAGGSVNEQYF

V gene: TRBV6-1
J gene: TRBJ2-3
CDR3 protein: CASSHPSPATDTQYF

V gene: TRBV6-6
J gene: TRBJ1-5
CDR3 protein: CATRRTGRNQPQHF

V gene: TRBV6-1
J gene: TRBJ2-7
CDR3 protein: CASSETGGTYEQYF

V gene: TRBV19
J gene: TRBJ2-3
CDR3 protein: CAPRGGPITDTQYF

V gene: TRBV7-9
J gene: TRBJ2-2
CDR3 protein: CASSADTGLGGTGELFF

V gene: TRBV2
J gene: TRBJ2-1
CDR3 protein: CASNTGTVSYNEQFF

V gene: TRBV30
J gene: TRBJ2-7
CDR3 protein: CAWSPSILAYEQYF

V gene: TRBV27
J gene: TRBJ2-7
CDR3 protein: CASSGPEGYEQYF

V gene: TRBV27
J gene: TRBJ2-5
CDR3 protein: CASSSRTGEETQYF

V gene: TRBV6-6
J gene: TRBJ1-5
CDR3 protein: CASSYSEGEPQHF

V gene: TRBV19
J gene: TRBJ2-7
CDR3 protein: CASSMTGNFYEQYF

V gene: TRBV9
J gene: TRBJ2-1
CDR3 protein: CASSPSGESNEQFF

V gene: TRBV7-9
J gene: TRBJ2-1
CDR3 protein: CASSSVGDSYNEQFF

V gene: TRBV27
J gene: TRBJ1-1
CDR3 protein: CASSFGGQEAFF

V gene: TRBV2
J gene: TRBJ1-6
CDR3 protein: CASSEAQGQGNSPLHF

V gene: TRBV2
J gene: TRBJ1-1
CDR3 protein: CARSGQVEAFF

V gene: TRBV28
J gene: TRBJ1-5
CDR3 protein: CASSRQGARNQPQHF

V gene: TRBV6-1
J gene: TRBJ2-3
CDR3 protein: CASSAYRVTDTQYF

V gene: TRBV7-2
J gene: TRBJ2-2
CDR3 protein: CASSLEPGANTGELFF

V gene: TRBV27
J gene: TRBJ2-2
CDR3 protein: CASSFGTGNTGELFF

V gene: TRBV4-3
J gene: TRBJ2-3
CDR3 protein: CASSQGAPGAAYTDTQYF

V gene: TRBV9
J gene: TRBJ2-3
CDR3 protein: CASSGISGSLPDTQYF

V gene: TRBV6-1
J gene: TRBJ2-2
CDR3 protein: CASRGWAGELFF

V gene: TRBV7-9
J gene: TRBJ2-3
CDR3 protein: CASSLGRGDTDTQYF

V gene: TRBV6-5
J gene: TRBJ1-1
CDR3 protein: CASSSGQKRYTEAFF

V gene: TRBV4-1
J gene: TRBJ2-5
CDR3 protein: CASSQEPGLAVQETQYF

V gene: TRBV5-1
J gene: TRBJ2-1
CDR3 protein: CASSAGIGTGDNEQFF

V gene: TRBV4-1
J gene: TRBJ1-4
CDR3 protein: CASMAGTADEKLFF

V gene: TRBV4-1
J gene: TRBJ2-2
CDR3 protein: CASSQVSGELFF

V gene: TRBV28
J gene: TRBJ1-1
CDR3 protein: CASSPPGILNTEAFF

V gene: TRBV9
J gene: TRBJ2-5
CDR3 protein: CASSERDTRRETQYF

V gene: TRBV14
J gene: TRBJ1-4
CDR3 protein: CASSQARTGGAEKLFF

V gene: TRBV9
J gene: TRBJ2-3
CDR3 protein: CASEGVNTDTQYF

V gene: TRBV6-5
J gene: TRBJ2-1
CDR3 protein: CASSPRAANEQFF

V gene: TRBV27
J gene: TRBJ2-6
CDR3 protein: CASSKTGSGANVLTF

V gene: TRBV13
J gene: TRBJ2-3
CDR3 protein: CASSFSGKGTDTQYF

V gene: TRBV11-2
J gene: TRBJ1-3
CDR3 protein: CASSLTPLDGYSGNTIYF

V gene: TRBV7-2
J gene: TRBJ1-6
CDR3 protein: CASSLVGLRDNSPLHF

V gene: TRBV19
J gene: TRBJ1-2
CDR3 protein: CASSTLTVYGYTF

V gene: TRBV7-7
J gene: TRBJ2-1
CDR3 protein: CASSYRQGPGNEQFF

V gene: TRBV2
J gene: TRBJ2-1
CDR3 protein: CASQMGGTEQFF

V gene: TRBV19
J gene: TRBJ2-5
CDR3 protein: CASSTAGETQYF

V gene: TRBV28
J gene: TRBJ1-4
CDR3 protein: CASSATSGGGEKLFF

V gene: TRBV11-2
J gene: TRBJ1-2
CDR3 protein: CASSLGQGTGYTF

V gene: TRBV9
J gene: TRBJ2-2
CDR3 protein: CASGEEGANTGELFF

V gene: TRBV5-6
J gene: TRBJ2-7
CDR3 protein: CASSSAYEQYF

V gene: TRBV7-8
J gene: TRBJ2-1
CDR3 protein: CASSLYFPGEAFEQFF

V gene: TRBV4-1
J gene: TRBJ2-2
CDR3 protein: CASSQEKPTGELFF

V gene: TRBV27
J gene: TRBJ2-5
CDR3 protein: CASSFGTGVQETQYF

V gene: TRBV7-9
J gene: TRBJ2-1
CDR3 protein: CASSLRQGAYNEQFF

V gene: TRBV29-1
J gene: TRBJ2-1
CDR3 protein: CSVEGSTSGREQFF

V gene: TRBV29-1
J gene: TRBJ2-2
CDR3 protein: CSVHRDINTGELFF